A selection of T cell receptor beta chains follows, all from one sample in a study of blood T cell repertoires in COVID-19. TCRdb's copy holds only in-frame clones and misses some; the assay was immunoSEQ multiplex PCR. The data show about 280,000 clones, 70% to 90% seen once. Sequencing was done on a sample of peripheral blood. The receptor source for this set is a woman aged 70-85 years with acute or convalescent COVID-19. CDR3s include the opening cysteine and the closing phenylalanine or tryptophan. The D gene is left open where the match is weak. The listing skips clone size in some rows; elsewhere it reads once, few, many or a size class.

TRBD1	TRBV5-1	TRBJ1-2	NA	TGCGCCAGCAGCCCGCGGGGACAGGGAGCTAACTATGGCTACACCTTC	CASSPRGQGANYGYTF
NA	TRBV29-1	TRBJ1-2	NA	TGCAGCGTTGAAGATCCCAGGGTCAATGGCTACACCTTC	CSVEDPRVNGYTF
NA	TRBV2	TRBJ2-3	NA	TGTGCCAGCAGTGAAGGAAGGGGCCCCGCAGATACGCAGTATTTT	CASSEGRGPADTQYF
NA	TRBV4-1	TRBJ1-2	NA	TGCGCCAGCAGCCAAGAAATAAGAGCGGCAGTTGGCGGCTACACCTTC	CASSQEIRAAVGGYTF
TRBD1	TRBV6-2/TRBV6-3	TRBJ1-5	NA	TGTGCCAGCAGCCCCAACAGGGACAGGCGGAATCAGCCCCAGCATTTT	CASSPNRDRRNQPQHF
NA	TRBV10-1	TRBJ2-3	NA	TGCGCCAGCAGTGAGTCGTTATCTAGCACAGATACGCAGTATTTT	CASSESLSSTDTQYF
NA	TRBV20-1	TRBJ1-1	NA	TGCAGTGCCAAACGGGACTCGGGGGCTTTCTTT	CSAKRDSGAFF
NA	TRBV6-5	TRBJ1-1	NA	TGTGCCAGCAGTCGAGACGGGTCGAACACTGAAGCTTTCTTT	CASSRDGSNTEAFF
TRBD1	TRBV18	TRBJ1-2	NA	TGTGCCAGCTCACCCGGGACAGGTTCTGCTGGCTACACCTTC	CASSPGTGSAGYTF
TRBD1	TRBV30	TRBJ1-2	NA	TGTGCCTGGTCCAGGGGGCAGAACTATGGCTACACCTTC	CAWSRGQNYGYTF
TRBD2	TRBV19	TRBJ2-1	NA	TGTGCCAGTAGTCTCGGGAAGCGGGGGGGCCCGCGCAATGAGCAGTTCTTC	CASSLGKRGGPRNEQFF
TRBD1	TRBV3-1/TRBV3-2	TRBJ1-2	NA	TGTGCCAGCAGGCGACAGGGGACCTATGGCTACACCTTC	CASRRQGTYGYTF
TRBD2	TRBV12-5	TRBJ2-3	NA	TGTGCTAGTGGTTTGGCCAGCCGGGGGGTCGGAGATACGCAGTATTTT	CASGLASRGVGDTQYF
NA	TRBV25-1	TRBJ1-6	NA	TGTGCCAGCGAGTCGGGGGGGGGTCAGCCCCTCCACTTT	CASESGGGQPLHF
NA	TRBV2	TRBJ1-5	few	TGTGCCAGCAGCCCAACTTGGGCGAGTCAGCCCCAGCATTTT	CASSPTWASQPQHF
TRBD1	TRBV10-3	TRBJ1-1	few	TGTGCCATCAGCCTACAGGGGTCCACTGAAGCTTTCTTT	CAISLQGSTEAFF
NA	TRBV6-5	TRBJ1-5	few	TGTGCCAGCAGTTCTTCCTTTCTTCAGCCCCAGCATTTT	CASSSSFLQPQHF
NA	TRBV19	TRBJ2-3	NA	TGTGCCAGTGCTGAGACCAACAGAGGGGATACGCAGTATTTT	CASAETNRGDTQYF
TRBD2	TRBV19	TRBJ2-7	NA	TGTGCCAGTAGTCCCTCCAGCGGGGGATTCTACGAGCAGTACTTC	CASSPSSGGFYEQYF
TRBD1	TRBV7-9	TRBJ2-1	NA	TGTGCCGAAAGTCCCCCGGGACAGGGAGACTCCTCTGAGCAGTTCTTC	CAESPPGQGDSSEQFF
TRBD1	TRBV7-9	TRBJ1-2	NA	TGTGCCAGCAGCTTAGCGAACAGGGGAAGATCTGGCTACACCTTC	CASSLANRGRSGYTF
TRBD1	TRBV2	TRBJ1-2	NA	TGTGCCGCCAACGTCCGGGACAGGGGCTATGGCTACACCTTC	CAANVRDRGYGYTF
TRBD2	TRBV4-1	TRBJ2-3	NA	TGCGCCAGCAGCCAAGATATCGGAACGGGGGGGAGGGCAGATACGCAGTATTTT	CASSQDIGTGGRADTQYF
TRBD2	TRBV2	TRBJ2-1	NA	TGTGCCAGCAGTGAAGTTGTTAGGGGCGGGGGGCAGTTCTTC	CASSEVVRGGGQFF
TRBD1	TRBV5-8	TRBJ1-5	NA	TGTGCCAGCAGCTTGGGGGACAGAGCAAATCAGCCCCAGCATTTT	CASSLGDRANQPQHF
NA	TRBV21-1	TRBJ2-2	once	TGTGCCAGCAGCAAGGTTTGGGGGAGGGACGGGGAGCTGTTTTTT	CASSKVWGRDGELFF
TRBD1	TRBV5-1	TRBJ2-5	NA	TGCGCCAGCAGCCAGGGGACAGGCCAAGAGACCCAGTACTTC	CASSQGTGQETQYF
NA	TRBV9	TRBJ2-7	NA	TGTGCCAGCAGCGAGGGGAACGAGAACGAGCAGTACTTC	CASSEGNENEQYF
TRBD2	TRBV5-4	TRBJ2-2	NA	TGTGCCAGCAGCTTGGATGGCCTAGCGGGGAATACCGGGGAGCTGTTTTTT	CASSLDGLAGNTGELFF
TRBD1	TRBV7-9	TRBJ1-1	NA	TGTGCCAGCAGCCAAGAGTCCCGGGGACAGGGGAGGGTAGCTTTCTTT	CASSQESRGQGRVAFF
NA	TRBV4-1	TRBJ2-2	NA	TGCGCCAGCAGCCAAGGATTTCCAGTGGCCGGGGAGCTGTTTTTT	CASSQGFPVAGELFF
TRBD1	TRBV6-5	TRBJ2-7	NA	TGTGCCACCGACCTCCGAACAGGGGCCCCCTACGAGCAGTACTTC	CATDLRTGAPYEQYF
NA	TRBV5-1	TRBJ2-2	NA	TGCGCCAGCAGCCCCGGTGGGGGGGCCCCCGGGGAGCTGTTTTTT	CASSPGGGAPGELFF
NA	TRBV5-1	TRBJ1-4	once	TGCGCCAGCAGCTTGTTCGGGGAGCCTAATGAAAAACTGTTTTTT	CASSLFGEPNEKLFF
NA	TRBV11-2	TRBJ2-7	NA	TGTGCCAGCAGCTTAGATAGCCAGGGGTGGGGGGAGCAGTACTTC	CASSLDSQGWGEQYF
TRBD2	TRBV5-1	TRBJ2-2	NA	TGCGCCAGCAGCTTAAGGACTAGGAACGGGGAGCTGTTTTTT	CASSLRTRNGELFF
NA	TRBV27	TRBJ1-6	NA	TGTGCCAGCAGTATTAGGAGTTATAATTCACCCCTCCACTTT	CASSIRSYNSPLHF
NA	TRBV19	TRBJ1-5	NA	TGTGCCAGTAGTATTAGGTCGGGTAGTCAGCCCCAGCATTTT	CASSIRSGSQPQHF
TRBD2	TRBV6-5	TRBJ2-7	NA	TGTGCCAGCAGCACCGGGACTAGCGAGGCGCAGTACTTC	CASSTGTSEAQYF
TRBD1	TRBV15	TRBJ1-2	NA	TGTGCCACCAGCAGGGCCAGCAAAGACAGGGGTCCTGGCTACACCTTC	CATSRASKDRGPGYTF
TRBD1	TRBV18	TRBJ1-1	NA	TGTGCCAGCTCACTGGGACAGGTGCTAGAGGCTTTCTTT	CASSLGQVLEAFF
TRBD2	TRBV3-1/TRBV3-2	TRBJ2-5	NA	TGTGCCAGCAGCCAACGAGCTAGCGGGGGCTATCAAGAGACCCAGTACTTC	CASSQRASGGYQETQYF
NA	TRBV4-1	TRBJ1-5	NA	TGCGCCAGCAGCCAAGTCTCCCAGGCTAGCAATCAGCCCCAGCATTTT	CASSQVSQASNQPQHF
NA	TRBV6-5	TRBJ1-3	NA	TGTGCCAGCGGAGAGGCTGGAAACACCATATATTTT	CASGEAGNTIYF
NA	TRBV6-1	TRBJ1-2	once	TGTGCCAGCAGCGAGACAGACTCCCATGGCTACACCTTC	CASSETDSHGYTF
TRBD1	TRBV6-2/TRBV6-3	TRBJ2-7	NA	TGTGCCAGCATCCCACGGGACAGAATTTACGAGCAGTACTTC	CASIPRDRIYEQYF
TRBD2	TRBV10-3	TRBJ2-1	NA	TGTGCCATCAGTGAGAACCTAGCGGGGAGCTCCTACAATGAGCAGTTCTTC	CAISENLAGSSYNEQFF
NA	TRBV19	TRBJ1-2	NA	TGTGCCAGTAGTAAGGACACCTATTGGGGCTACACCTTC	CASSKDTYWGYTF
TRBD2	TRBV5-1	TRBJ2-5	NA	TGCGCCAGCAGCAGATTAGCGGGAAGAGAGACCCAGTACTTC	CASSRLAGRETQYF
NA	TRBV5-6	TRBJ1-5	NA	TGTGCCAGCAGCTTGGGGGAGATCAATCAGCCCCAGCATTTT	CASSLGEINQPQHF
NA	TRBV5-3	TRBJ2-7	once	TGTGCCAGAAGCTTCGAGGACTGCGGCTACGAGCAGTACTTC	CARSFEDCGYEQYF
NA	TRBV2	TRBJ1-1	NA	TGTGCCAGCGGAGATGGGGCGCGAGCTTTCTTT	CASGDGARAFF
NA	TRBV3-1/TRBV3-2	TRBJ1-2	NA	TGTGCCAGCAGCCTCGCAGGGAACTATGGCTACACCTTC	CASSLAGNYGYTF
NA	TRBV24-1	TRBJ1-2	NA	TGTGCCACCAGTGACCCCCGAGGGGGTAACTATGGCTACACCTTC	CATSDPRGGNYGYTF
NA	TRBV15	TRBJ1-5	NA	TGTGCCACCAGCATGCCAGGGCACGGCCAGCCCCAGCATTTT	CATSMPGHGQPQHF
TRBD2	TRBV30	TRBJ2-3	few	TGTGCCTGGAGCCGGGGGGTGAGCACAGATACGCAGTATTTT	CAWSRGVSTDTQYF
NA	TRBV25-1	TRBJ1-2	once	TGTGCCAGCAGTGAATTATTAAATAACTATGGCTACACCTTC	CASSELLNNYGYTF
TRBD2	TRBV20-1	TRBJ2-7	NA	TGCAGTGCTAGGCGGGGGAACGAGCAGTACTTC	CSARRGNEQYF
TRBD1	TRBV5-5	TRBJ2-1	NA	TGTGCCAGCAGCTTGAGACAGGGGATTTCTGAGCAGTTCTTC	CASSLRQGISEQFF